This TCR beta chain was found in a study of Ad26.COV2.S vaccination and SARS-CoV-2 variants (dated by TCRdb to the early 2020s). With respect to the entire study: Vaccine-arm donors were drawn from COV1001, a multicentre, randomized, double-blind, placebo-controlled phase I-IIa trial of Ad26.COV2.S in healthy adults. Ad26.COV2.S was administered intramuscularly at 5 x 10^10 or 1 x 10^11 viral particles, either as a single shot or as two shots given 56 days apart. TCRbeta repertoire sequencing was used to assess the specificity and breadth of SARS-CoV-2-reactive T cell receptors after Ad26.COV2.S vaccination. A total of some 30 samples were included in the TCR-sequenced set, comprising approximately 20 Ad26.COV2.S vaccine recipients, 5 placebo recipients and 8 SARS-CoV-2 convalescent individuals. Investigators did not know the trial group allocation while performing experiments and assessing outcomes. Participants in the trial were split at random into five groups of five each, receiving low-dose or high-dose Ad26.COV2.S once or twice, or else placebo on both occasions. Results the study describes overall, beyond this receptor: The authors noted that the TCR breadth and depth analyses may have underestimated total T cell responses. The study lacked the statistical power to compare responses across vaccine doses or regimens. After vaccination, spike-specific CD8+ and CD4+ T cell responses were reported to show substantial breadth. Vaccine and placebo recipients had comparable non-spike TCR breadth, which fits with the vaccine containing only spike. Ad26.COV2.S recipients had higher spike-specific TCR breadth than placebo recipients (P = 0.0014).

Read against the paper, the sample's treatment or condition label means: roughly 18 received Ad26.COV2.S at low or high dose, single or two shots; 5 received placebo; per-sample allocation not given. For vaccine and placebo recipients, the sequenced repertoires came from samples collected on day 63 after the first injection. Cohort 1b enrolled about two dozen adults aged 18-55 years at a single site in Boston, USA, between 29 July and 7 August 2020. Ad26.COV2.S consisted of a replication-incompetent adenovirus type 26 vector by which a prefusion-stabilized SARS-CoV-2 spike protein from the original Wuhan strain was expressed. The germline ends are 8 bases apart after V is trimmed by 4 bases and J by 4 bases. The cysteine opens and the phenylalanine closes a CDR3 of 13 amino acids. The entry retains the CDR3 DNA only, 39 bases that are in frame from base 1. CDR1 and CDR2 are read off the germline V gene (reference sequence) as SEHNR and FQNEAQ.

The immunoSEQ Assay was the method used to sequence TCRbeta CDR3 regions. After extraction, genomic DNA underwent amplification by bias-controlled multiplex PCR, followed by high-throughput sequencing. Per the source publication's procedure: To quantify the absolute abundance of every unique TCRbeta CDR3 region, sequences were collapsed and filtered. T cell fraction was estimated by normalization of TCRbeta template counts to usable DNA, with usable DNA being measured through amplification of reference genes present in all nucleated cells. Repertoire TCRs were annotated as SARS-CoV-2-specific when V gene, CDR3 amino acid sequence and J gene were exactly matched to a known reactive TCR set. The reference SARS-CoV-2 TCR set came from MIRA and was filtered for enrichment in COVID-19-positive ImmuneCODE repertoires, removing public or cross-reactive TCRs. Using the MIRA antigens, annotated TCRs were further analysed by specific ORF or by position within an ORF. Depth was the summed frequency of annotated unique rearrangements, while breadth was defined as annotated unique rearrangements over total unique productive rearrangements. Two-sided Wilcoxon rank-sum tests were applied when comparing TCR breadth between groups. TCRdb re-hosts the immuneACCESS table, in-frame sequences only. Its copies lack some clones; in the studies checked, an unresolved V gene accounts for under half of them, and the cause for the rest is not known. D and trimming were read from the DNA, whereas the V and J calls and clone size are those reported in that table. In all, the sample holds about 400,000 clones, and about four fifths of those were seen once. Of the sample, about 7.4% is held by the ten largest clones.

Details on this clone: The target of this receptor is not known. Base qualities are not at hand, and no much larger clone is one base apart.

The receptor was derived from a person aged 18-60 years who received the Ad26.COV2.S COVID-19 vaccine or a placebo. The chain joins TRBV7-9 to TRBJ1-3; a tentative D match to TRBD1 spans 5 bases. The sequencing here drew on peripheral blood, taken in a trial of Ad26.COV2.S vaccine versus placebo. The nucleotide sequence is TGTGCCAGCAGCTCGGGACCGGGAAACACCATATATTTT. Translated, it gives CASSSGPGNTIYF.